This T cell receptor (beta chain) was identified during a study of blood T cells in healthy people across ages. Study-level information: Using template switching, researchers captured about one barcoded beta molecule for each two T cells. Whole-study results and caveats: Researchers deemed the diversity estimates from one million T cells underestimates.

A remark on this clonotype: The antigen is not known.

Sample-barcoded 5' priming and a J-beta primer mix drove a second PCR of roughly 7 to 11 cycles. TCRdb called the 5' RACE reads again in MiXCR, with one record for every CDR3 protein. The repertoire has about 580,000 distinct CDR3 sequences, roughly 48% of them found once; the top ten carry around 23%. The CDR3 runs to 11 residues. Germline V gene sequence: CDR1 DFQATT, CDR2 SNEGSKA (reference sequence). Trimming stripped 3 bases from V and 8 bases from J, with 7 bases between. This sequence originates from a man older than 75 in good health. The gene calls are TRBV20-1 and TRBJ2-2; D remains unclear. Sequenced: blood. DNA of the CDR3: TGCAGTGCTAGTGAACGGGGGGAGCTGTTTTTT. This codes for CSASERGELFF.